The 21 T cell receptor beta chains presented below share a single source sample, sequenced in a study of blood T cell repertoires in COVID-19. Profiled with immunoSEQ multiplex PCR; TCRdb holds only in-frame clones, not every one. The profile covers 330,000 or so clones, with about nine tenths appearing a single time and approximately 0.97% taken by the ten largest. Sequenced input: PBMCs or T cells enriched from blood (not recorded which). The receptors come from a woman in her twenties or thirties who had been exposed to COVID-19.

This clone was found once. The chain employs TRBV30 and TRBJ2-5; 16 bases map to TRBD2. This CDR3 is built from 16 residues. The germline gives CDR1 GTSNPN, CDR2 SVGIG (reference sequence). After removal of 2 bases from V and 5 bases from J, the junction contained 5 bases not matched to a gene. The CDR3 DNA sequence: TGTGCCTGGAGTCAGGGACTAGCGGGAGGGCCGGAGACCCAGTACTTC. It is translated as CAWSQGLAGGPETQYF. The full variable domain, with the rest looked up from reference TRBV30 and TRBJ2-5, is SQTIHQWPATLVQPVGSPLSLECTVEGTSNPNLYWYRQAAGRGLQLLFYSVGIGQISSEVPQNLSASRPQDRQFILSSKKLLLSDSGFYLCAWSQGLAGGPETQYFGPGTRLLVL.

The V call is TRBV2, the J call TRBJ2-1; 10 nucleotides match TRBD2. This CDR3 spans 13 amino acids. The germline CDR1 and CDR2 sequences are SNHLY and FYNNEI. V trimming: 0 bases; J trimming: 10 bases; junction bases outside the gene matches: 0. The CDR3 bases are TGTGCCAGCAGTGAAGCTAGCGGGGGGGAGCAGTTCTTC. This gives the protein CASSEASGGEQFF.

The CDR3 DNA is TGCAGCGTCCAAGGACAGCAAGGACCCTACGAGCAGTACTTC. Its protein product is CSVQGQQGPYEQYF. This chain links TRBV29-1 with TRBJ2-7; D possibly corresponds to TRBD1 (6 bases). The CDR3 length is 14 residues. Germline CDR1 and CDR2: SQVTM and ANQGSEA. The germline V and J ends were trimmed by 6 bases and 2 bases, with 17 bases remaining between them.

Only a few counts were recorded for this clone. The gene calls are TRBV5-4 and TRBJ2-5, with 7 bases identical to TRBD2. CDR3 size: 14 residues. V was pared by 7 bases and J by 3 bases, with 9 bases of the junction left unmatched. CDR1 SGHNT and CDR2 YYREEE come from the germline V gene (reference sequence). The CDR3 region has the DNA TGTGCCAGCTCTGGGGGGGATAGTAAAGAGACCCAGTACTTC. Its protein is CASSGGDSKETQYF.

The chain uses TRBV24-1 and TRBJ2-2; the match to TRBD2 covers 12 bases. V trimming: 6 bases; J trimming: 7 bases; junction bases outside the gene matches: 5. Per the germline V gene, CDR1 is KGHDR and CDR2 is SFDVKD. This CDR3 comprises 15 residues. As DNA, the CDR3 is TGTGCCACCAGTCGGACTAGCGGGATGAACGGGGAGCTGTTTTTT. Translated: CATSRTSGMNGELFF.

The chain has TRBV28 and TRBJ2-1, with a possible D match to TRBD1 (5 bases). Germline loops: CDR1 MDHEN, CDR2 SYDVKM. The V end was cut by 8 bases, the J end by 0 bases, with 14 bases between. CDR3 length: 15 amino acids. This CDR3 is CASGKDTSSYNEQFF. DNA for the CDR3: TGTGCCAGCGGAAAGGACACGAGCTCCTACAATGAGCAGTTCTTC.

This clone showed up just once. This chain connects TRBV7-8 to TRBJ1-2; the match to TRBD1 covers 8 bases. The CDR3 covers 16 residues. Trimming took 5 bases from V and 0 from J; bases not matched to a gene: 8. Germline V CDR1 and CDR2: SGHVS, FQNEAQ. The CDR3 region is CASSLGQGGTNYGYTF. CDR3 coding DNA: TGTGCCAGCAGCCTCGGACAGGGAGGAACTAACTATGGCTACACCTTC.

The V and J genes are TRBV7-6 and TRBJ1-5; D is undetermined. V lost 8 bases and J lost 2, with 10 bases in between. CDR3 length equals 13 residues. Germline CDR1 and CDR2: SGHVS and FNYEAQ. The CDR3 coding sequence is TGTGCCAGCCAAGAGGGAGGCAATCAGCCCCAGCATTTT. It encodes CASQEGGNQPQHF.

This clone was observed a few times. The genes are TRBV5-1 and TRBJ2-1; 9 bases map to TRBD1. Unmatched junction bases numbered 3, after V lost 4 bases and J lost 7 bases. Germline loops: CDR1 SGHRS, CDR2 YFSETQ. The CDR3 extends over 13 amino acids. CDR3 DNA sequence: TGCGCCAGCAGCAGTGGACAGGGGAATGAGCAGTTCTTC. It specifies CASSSGQGNEQFF.

The chain has TRBV5-1 and TRBJ2-7; the match to TRBD1 covers 7 bases. V trimming: 4 bases; J trimming: 4 bases; junction bases outside the gene matches: 2. Germline values: CDR1 SGHRS, CDR2 YFSETQ. The CDR3 covers 12 residues. The CDR3, as DNA: TGCGCCAGCAGCCAACAGGGGTACGAGCAGTACTTC. As protein: CASSQQGYEQYF.

The rearrangement joins TRBV5-1 to TRBJ2-7; 12 nucleotides align to TRBD2. Germline V lookup: CDR1 SGHRS, CDR2 YFSETQ. This CDR3 has 14 amino acids. Trimming took 5 bases from V and 6 from J; bases not matched to a gene: 6. DNA of the CDR3: TGCGCCAGCAGTTTCCTAGCGGGAGGGGTCGAGCAGTACTTC. Translation gives CASSFLAGGVEQYF.

Concerning this clone: Distinct nucleotide sequences in the sample also encode this CDR3. This sequence joins TRBV28 and TRBJ2-7; a possible D gene is TRBD1 (5 bases). Between the trimmed V and J ends, which lost 2 bases and 7 bases, there was a span of 12 bases. Germline V gene data show CDR1 as MDHEN and CDR2 as SYDVKM. The CDR3 runs to 13 residues. CDR3 amino acids: CASSLQGPVEQYF. CDR3 nucleotides: TGTGCCAGCAGTTTACAGGGTCCAGTAGAGCAGTACTTC.

This sequence joins TRBV12-3 or TRBV12-4 and TRBJ1-5; 7 nucleotides agree with TRBD1. V shed 5 bases and J 8 bases; nucleotides not matched to a gene: 6. The CDR3 extends over 13 amino acids. The CDR3 sequence is CASSPRGLEPQHF. The CDR3 region has the DNA TGTGCCAGCAGTCCCAGGGGGTTGGAGCCCCAGCATTTT.

This clone has only a few counts. The J gene is TRBJ1-2, the V gene TRBV14; 8 bases fit TRBD1. The CDR3 totals 15 residues. V gave up 1 base and J gave up 2 bases; unmatched junction bases: 3. In germline, CDR1 is SGHDN, CDR2 FVKESK. In nucleotides, the CDR3 is TGTGCCAGCAGCCAAGTGACAGGGGTAAACTATGGCTACACCTTC. The encoded protein is CASSQVTGVNYGYTF.

This sequence joins TRBV14 and TRBJ2-7; TRBD2 matches at 9 bases. This CDR3 has 16 amino acids. With V trimmed by 0 bases and J by 0 bases, 3 bases remained unmatched. CDR1 and CDR2 (germline): SGHDN, FVKESK. In DNA form, the CDR3 reads TGTGCCAGCAGCCAAGAAAGTAGCGGGGGCTCCTACGAGCAGTACTTC. The encoded protein is CASSQESSGGSYEQYF. The full variable domain, rest sourced from reference TRBV14 and TRBJ2-7, is EAGVTQFPSHSVIEKGQTVTLRCDPISGHDNLYWYRRVMGKEIKFLLHFVKESKQDESGMPNNRFLAERTGGTYSTLKVQPAELEDSGVYFCASSQESSGGSYEQYFGPGTRLTVT.

This sequence joins TRBV14 and TRBJ1-2, with TRBD1 identical over 9 bases. The length of the CDR3 is 16 residues. The V gene end was trimmed by 4 bases and the J gene end by 8 bases; junction bases not matched to a gene: 14. Per germline, CDR1 SGHDN and CDR2 FVKESK. The DNA for the CDR3 is TGTGCCAGCAGCCGAATTTCCGGCGGGACAGGGTACGGCTACACCTTC. Amino acids: CASSRISGGTGYGYTF.

The V and J genes are TRBV19 and TRBJ1-2; 7 nucleotides agree with TRBD1. The CDR3 is 16 residues long. CDR1 and CDR2 (germline): LNHDA, SQIVND (reference sequence). V lost 3 bases, J lost 5 bases, and 12 bases stayed unmatched. CDR3 DNA: TGTGCCAGTAGTATGAAGAACAGGGGCCAGGGGTATGGCTACACCTTC. Translated: CASSMKNRGQGYGYTF.

The chain is built from TRBV28 and TRBJ2-7; 13 bases line up with TRBD2. V dropped 2 bases and J dropped 6; count of bases not matched to a gene: 7. This CDR3 region has 16 residues. Germline V lookup: CDR1 MDHEN, CDR2 SYDVKM. CDR3 sequence reads: CASSLTSGRAVGEQYF. In DNA, the CDR3 is TGTGCCAGCAGTTTAACTAGCGGGAGGGCCGTCGGCGAGCAGTACTTC.

CDR3 nucleotides: TGTGCCAGCAGCTCGGTCCTTATGAACACTGAAGCTTTCTTT. This sequence encodes CASSSVLMNTEAFF. The chain couples TRBV5-6 to TRBJ1-1; D unclear. Germline-derived CDR1 and CDR2 are SGHDT and YYEEEE. V gave up 3 bases and J gave up 0 bases, with 9 bases separating them. CDR3 size: 14 residues.

The table lists this clone with a count of one. This chain connects TRBV4-2 to TRBJ2-1; D call uncertain. V was pared by 3 bases and J by 5 bases, with 8 bases between. This CDR3 has 13 amino acids. The germline CDR1 and CDR2 sequences are LGHNA and YNFKEQ. The CDR3 bases are TGTGCCAGCAGCCAGCGTTCGAACAATGAGCAGTTCTTC. Amino acid sequence: CASSQRSNNEQFF.

V is TRBV11-1 and J is TRBJ2-7; D uncertain. This CDR3 is 15 amino acids long. With 5 bases removed from V and 7 bases from J, the gap between germline ends came to 21 bases. Germline-derived CDR1 and CDR2 are SGHAT and FQDESV (reference sequence). The CDR3 sequence is CASSPESHSILEQYF. In nucleotides, the CDR3 is TGTGCCAGCAGCCCCGAGTCCCACTCGATCCTTGAGCAGTACTTC.